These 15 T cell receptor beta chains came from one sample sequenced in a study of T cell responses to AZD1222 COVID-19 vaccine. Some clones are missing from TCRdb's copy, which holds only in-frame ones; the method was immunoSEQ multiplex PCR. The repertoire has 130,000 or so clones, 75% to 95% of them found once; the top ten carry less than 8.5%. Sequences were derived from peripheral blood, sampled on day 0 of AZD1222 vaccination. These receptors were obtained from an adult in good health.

The CDR3: CAIRRETGSNTEAFF. The CDR3 nucleotides are TGTGCCATCAGGCGAGAGACAGGGTCGAACACTGAAGCTTTCTTT. J is TRBJ1-1 and V is TRBV10-3, with 7 nucleotides matching TRBD1. This CDR3 has 15 residues. After removal of 6 bases from V and 1 base from J, the junction contained 8 bases not matched to a gene. In germline, CDR1 is ENHRY, CDR2 SYGVKD.

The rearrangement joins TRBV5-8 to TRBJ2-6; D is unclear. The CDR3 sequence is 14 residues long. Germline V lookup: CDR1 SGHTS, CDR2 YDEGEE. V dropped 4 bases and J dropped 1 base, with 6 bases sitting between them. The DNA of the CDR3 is TGTGCCAGCAGCGGGTGGTCTGGGGCCAACGTCCTGACTTTC. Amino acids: CASSGWSGANVLTF.

In DNA, the CDR3 is TGCGCCAGCAGTGGAGGACTAGCGAACTCAGATACGCAGTATTTT. Its translation: CASSGGLANSDTQYF. The V gene is TRBV10-2, the J gene TRBJ2-3; TRBD2 agrees at 9 bases. With 4 bases clipped from V and 4 bases from J, the junction kept 6 bases outside the gene matches. From germline, CDR1 is WSHSY and CDR2 SAAADI. This CDR3 region has 15 residues.

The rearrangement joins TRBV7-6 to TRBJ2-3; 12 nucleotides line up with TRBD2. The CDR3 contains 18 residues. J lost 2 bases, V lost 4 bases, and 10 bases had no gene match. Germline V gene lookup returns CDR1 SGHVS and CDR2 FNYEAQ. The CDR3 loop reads CASSSVQLAGGATDTQYF. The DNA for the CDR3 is TGTGCCAGCAGCTCAGTCCAACTAGCGGGGGGTGCCACAGATACGCAGTATTTT.

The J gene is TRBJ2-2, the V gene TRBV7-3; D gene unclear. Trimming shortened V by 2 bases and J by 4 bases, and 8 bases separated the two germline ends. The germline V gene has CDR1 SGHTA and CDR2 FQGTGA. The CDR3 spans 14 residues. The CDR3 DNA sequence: TGTGCCAGCAGCTTACTTATGGGCACCGGGGAGCTGTTTTTT. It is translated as CASSLLMGTGELFF.

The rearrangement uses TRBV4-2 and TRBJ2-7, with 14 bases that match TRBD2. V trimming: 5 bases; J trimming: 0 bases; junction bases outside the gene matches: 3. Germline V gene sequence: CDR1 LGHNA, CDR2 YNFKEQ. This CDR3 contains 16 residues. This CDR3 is CASSAGLAGDSYEQYF. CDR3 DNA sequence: TGTGCCAGCAGCGCGGGACTAGCGGGGGACTCCTACGAGCAGTACTTC.

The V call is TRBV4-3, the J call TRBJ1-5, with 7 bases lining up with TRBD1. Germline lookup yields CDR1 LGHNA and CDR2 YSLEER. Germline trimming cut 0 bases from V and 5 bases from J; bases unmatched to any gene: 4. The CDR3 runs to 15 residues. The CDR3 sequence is CASSQDRGAHQPQHF. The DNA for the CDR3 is TGCGCCAGCAGCCAAGACAGGGGGGCCCATCAGCCCCAGCATTTT.

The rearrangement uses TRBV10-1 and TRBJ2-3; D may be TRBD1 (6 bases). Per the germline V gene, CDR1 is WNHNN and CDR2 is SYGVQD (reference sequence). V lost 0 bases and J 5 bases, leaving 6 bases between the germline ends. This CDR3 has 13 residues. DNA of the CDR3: TGCGCCAGCAGTGAGTCAGGGGGAGATACGCAGTATTTT. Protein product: CASSESGGDTQYF.

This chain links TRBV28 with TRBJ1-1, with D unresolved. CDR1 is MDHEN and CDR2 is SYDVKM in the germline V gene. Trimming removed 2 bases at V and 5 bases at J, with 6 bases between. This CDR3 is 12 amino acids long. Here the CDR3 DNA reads TGTGCCAGCAGTTTAATCAGGACTGAAGCTTTCTTT. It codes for CASSLIRTEAFF.

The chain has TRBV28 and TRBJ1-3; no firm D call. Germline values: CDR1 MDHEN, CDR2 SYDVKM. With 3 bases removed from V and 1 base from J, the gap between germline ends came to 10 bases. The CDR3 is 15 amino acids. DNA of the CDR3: TGTGCCAGCAGTTTTGGAGTGGCATCTGGAAACACCATATATTTT. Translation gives CASSFGVASGNTIYF.

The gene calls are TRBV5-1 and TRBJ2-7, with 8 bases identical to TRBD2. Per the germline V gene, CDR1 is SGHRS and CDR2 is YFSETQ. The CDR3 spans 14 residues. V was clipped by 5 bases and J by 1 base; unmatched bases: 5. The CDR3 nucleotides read TGCGCCAGCAGTAGAATAGCGGGGTCCTACGAGCAGTACTTC. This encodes CASSRIAGSYEQYF.

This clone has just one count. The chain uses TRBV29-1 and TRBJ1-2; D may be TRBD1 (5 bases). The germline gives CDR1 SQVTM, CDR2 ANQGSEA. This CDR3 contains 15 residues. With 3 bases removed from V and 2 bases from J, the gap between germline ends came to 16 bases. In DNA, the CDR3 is TGCAGCGTTGAGGAGACAGAGACTCTCAACTATGGCTACACCTTC. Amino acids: CSVEETETLNYGYTF.

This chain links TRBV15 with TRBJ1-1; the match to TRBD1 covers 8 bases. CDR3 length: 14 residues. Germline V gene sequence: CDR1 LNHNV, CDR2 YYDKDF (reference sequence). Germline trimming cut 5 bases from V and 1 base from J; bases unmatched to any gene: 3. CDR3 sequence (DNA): TGTGCCACCAGCGCAGGGACAGGGAACACTGAAGCTTTCTTT. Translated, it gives CATSAGTGNTEAFF. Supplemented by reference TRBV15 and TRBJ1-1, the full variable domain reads DAMVIQNPRYQVTQFGKPVTLSCSQTLNHNVMYWYQQKSSQAPKLLFHYYDKDFNNEADTPDNFQSRRPNTSFCFLDIRSPGLGDTAMYLCATSAGTGNTEAFFGQGTRLTVV.

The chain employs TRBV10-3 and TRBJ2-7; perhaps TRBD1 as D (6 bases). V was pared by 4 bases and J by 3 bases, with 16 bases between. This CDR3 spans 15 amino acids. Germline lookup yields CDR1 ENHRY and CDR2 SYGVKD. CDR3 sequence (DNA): TGTGCCATCAGTGGCCAGACAGGAGGAGTCTACGAGCAGTACTTC. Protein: CAISGQTGGVYEQYF.

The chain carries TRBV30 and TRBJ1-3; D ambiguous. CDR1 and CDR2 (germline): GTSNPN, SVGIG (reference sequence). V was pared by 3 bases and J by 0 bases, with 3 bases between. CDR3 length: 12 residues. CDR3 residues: CAWSLSGNTIYF. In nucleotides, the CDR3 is TGTGCCTGGAGCCTCTCTGGAAACACCATATATTTT.